This T cell receptor (beta chain) was found in a study of blood T cell repertoires in COVID-19 (dated by TCRdb to the early 2020s). General notes on the study: Collaborator samples came from the United States, Italy and Spain and covered acute and convalescent phases of COVID-19. The dataset comprised deeply sampled blood TCRbeta repertoires from subjects exposed to, actively infected with, or recovered from COVID-19. The repertoires were made available in a free public database intended to serve as a resource for research on the immune response to SARS-CoV-2. Where available, HLA class I and class II types were taken from metadata supplied by the sample provider and were not determined by assay-based typing. A de-identified subject ID, COVID-19 status, age in years and sex were almost always included in the sample metadata. The material from the prospective study consisted of cDNA or gDNA derived from T cells, B-cell-depleted T cells, or PBMCs. Samples were obtained from the ongoing ImmuneRACE study (first 160 participants) and from some 1,300 subjects provided by 6 global collaborators. Results the study describes overall, beyond this receptor: The quantity of clinical and demographic metadata differed by source and by participant and was supplied without curation.

V lost 5 bases and J lost 8 bases; the stretch between them is 22 bases long. The CDR3 has 17 amino acids, counting the end cysteine and phenylalanine. CDR3 DNA is the only sequence kept; it has 51 bases, read in frame from the first base. According to the germline V gene (reference sequence), CDR1 reads LGHDT and CDR2 reads YNNKEL. On this clone itself: It lacks a known antigen. Per-base quality was not reported, and no clone a single base away is much larger than it.

The collaborating institutions used their own protocols to collect whole blood in K2EDTA tubes. Collaborator samples were shipped for TCRbeta analysis as frozen whole blood, isolated PBMCs, or DNA extracted from either sample type. TCRbeta CDR3 regions were amplified from genomic DNA by means of the immunoSEQ Assay, a bias-controlled multiplex PCR. As for the authors' bioinformatics: Nucleated cell counts per sample were estimated from amplification of reference gene primers within the assay. Sequence reads were collapsed and filtered to measure the absolute abundance of every unique TCRbeta CDR3 rearrangement. For each sample, productive Simpson clonality was calculated as the square root of Simpson's diversity index over productive rearrangements. TCRdb carries this immuneACCESS record with in-frame sequences only. Its versions omit some clonotypes, under half of them owing to an unresolved V gene in the studies checked, with the rest unexplained. The V and J calls and the clone size are those of that table, but D and trimming were determined from the DNA. Counted in this sample were 210,000 or so clones; approximately 90% of them appeared once. The ten largest clonotypes hold more than 0.95% of the sample.

The sequencing input was peripheral blood. The receptor's source is a man aged 30-40 years with acute or convalescent COVID-19. The chain uses TRBV3-1 (or the pseudogene TRBV3-2) and TRBJ1-6; the D segment cannot be called with confidence. The CDR3 in this case is CASSARSSGYRHSPLHF. In nucleotide form, the sequence is TGTGCCAGCAGCGCGAGATCCTCGGGGTACCGGCATTCACCCCTCCACTTT.